One T cell receptor beta chain is described in this entry. The antigen it recognizes is unknown. Per-base qualities were not stored, and no clone one base away is much larger. The CDR3 starts with the cysteine, ends with the phenylalanine, and has 14 residues. Kept here is only the CDR3 DNA, which spans 42 bases and is read in frame from base 1. V drops 2 bases and J drops 10 bases, leaving 12 bases in between. The germline V gene supplies CDR1 SGHAT and CDR2 FQNNGV. TCRbeta CDR3 regions were amplified from genomic DNA by means of the immunoSEQ Assay, a bias-controlled multiplex PCR. On the authors' methods: The number of nucleated cells in each sample was estimated from the amplification of reference gene primers within the assay. To quantify the absolute abundance of each unique TCRbeta CDR3 rearrangement, sequence reads were collapsed and filtered. For each sample, productive Simpson clonality was calculated as the square root of Simpson's diversity index over productive rearrangements. The source is immuneACCESS, and TCRdb retained only in-frame sequences with V and J called. Part of the clones is not carried over; for the studies checked, unresolved V genes explain less than half of this, and the remainder is unexplained. V and J calls and clone size are copied from that table; D and trimming were computed from the DNA. The sample table shows about 200,000 clones, and 70% to 90% are seen once. The ten largest clones add up to roughly 10% of the sample.

The source of the sample is a study of blood T cell repertoires in COVID-19 (dated by TCRdb to the early 2020s). At the level of the whole study: Collaborator samples came from the United States, Italy and Spain and covered acute and convalescent phases of COVID-19. Subjects who had been exposed to COVID-19, were actively infected with it, or had recovered from it provided the deeply sampled blood TCRbeta repertoires that made up the dataset. The prospective study material was composed of cDNA or gDNA derived from T cells, B-cell-depleted T cells, or PBMCs. The samples were drawn from two sources: the first 160 participants of the ongoing ImmuneRACE study, and 950 to 1,500 subjects contributed by 6 global collaborators. The sample metadata nearly always contained a de-identified subject ID, COVID-19 status, age in years and sex. Where available, HLA class I and class II types were taken from metadata supplied by the sample provider and were not determined by assay-based typing. The repertoires were released in a freely available public database intended as a resource for research on the immune response to SARS-CoV-2.

General conclusions and limits of the study: How much clinical and demographic metadata was included differed by source and by participant, and the metadata was provided uncurated.

At one collaborating source in Seattle, patients were enrolled during active infection and were followed longitudinally through the course of disease. Each collaborating institution followed its own protocols to collect whole blood in K2EDTA tubes. For TCRbeta analysis, collaborators shipped samples as frozen whole blood, isolated PBMCs, or DNA extracted from either of those sample types. The TCR originated in a woman aged 50 to 65 with COVID-19, enrolled during active disease. This receptor chain uses TRBV11-2 and TRBJ1-6, with a weak D call of TRBD1 (5 bases match). Source material: peripheral blood. The DNA sequence is as follows: TGTGCCAGCAGCTTAACTCAGGGAGGATCACCCCTCCACTTT. Translation gives CASSLTQGGSPLHF.